Below, 17 T cell receptor beta chains from the same sample are listed, as sequenced in a study of T cells expressing NK-cell markers. TCRdb reworked the 5' RACE reads into one entry per CDR3 protein, no DNA. Recorded for this sample: 350,000 to 500,000 distinct CDR3 sequences. Specimen: blood T cells: a sorted CD56 or NKG2C T cell subset, CD4+ or CD8+ T cells, or bulk PBMC T cells (not recorded which). All receptors come from a woman aged 18-70 years in good health.

V usage is TRBV20-1 and J usage is TRBJ2-2; TCRdb selects TRBD2, and the lack of DNA leaves this call unchecked. Germline CDR1 is DFQATT and CDR2 is SNEGSKA (reference sequence). CDR3 length equals 14 residues. Here the CDR3 reads CSAWDSSNTGELFF.

The V call is TRBV12-3 or TRBV12-4, the J call TRBJ1-4. The CDR3 covers 17 residues. CDR3 protein: CASSLRVAVTYNEKLFF.

This rearrangement joins TRBV12-3 or TRBV12-4 to TRBJ2-5; as DNA is missing, the TRBD2 call by TCRdb cannot be tested. This CDR3 comprises 13 residues. The CDR3 is CASSPPASGSQYF.

The V call is TRBV20-1, the J call TRBJ2-5; the TCRdb call, TRBD1, lacks DNA for checking. This CDR3 is built from 17 residues. Germline V gene data show CDR1 as DFQATT and CDR2 as SNEGSKA (reference sequence). Here the CDR3 reads CSAGTTTNPGKKETQYF.

The chain carries TRBV24-1 and TRBJ2-7; checking the TCRdb D call of TRBD2 is not possible without DNA. This CDR3 has 15 amino acids. Germline loops: CDR1 KGHDR, CDR2 SFDVKD. The CDR3 spells CATSDGARRPYEQYF.

V is TRBV11-2 and J is TRBJ2-1; TCRdb picks TRBD2, but there is no DNA to check that call. CDR3 size: 15 residues. The germline gives CDR1 SGHAT, CDR2 FQNNGV. CDR3: CASSLEGLAFGEQFF.

The chain couples TRBV14 to TRBJ2-1; checking the TCRdb D call of TRBD1 is not possible without DNA. This CDR3 comprises 14 residues. Germline CDR1 reads SGHDN; CDR2 reads FVKESK. CDR3: CASSPTWGGAEQFF.

The rearrangement joins TRBV5-1 to TRBJ2-2; TCRdb picks TRBD1, but there is no DNA to check that call. The CDR3 loop spans 15 amino acids. Germline V gene lookup returns CDR1 SGHRS and CDR2 YFSETQ. CDR3 amino acids: CASSPQGAGTGELFF.

The rearrangement joins TRBV5-4 to TRBJ1-4. CDR1 and CDR2 (germline): SGHNT, YYREEE (reference sequence). The CDR3 is 12 amino acids. CDR3 sequence reads: CASSFNNEKLFF.

The chain joins TRBV29-1 to TRBJ2-1; TCRdb gives TRBD2 as the D gene, but with no DNA this cannot be confirmed. Germline CDR1 reads SQVTM; CDR2 reads ANQGSEA. The CDR3 runs to 14 residues. Here the CDR3 reads CSDGLAGGPNEQFF.

V gene TRBV7-8 combines with J gene TRBJ2-3; the D call from TCRdb, TRBD1, cannot be confirmed without DNA. Germline V gene data show CDR1 as SGHVS and CDR2 as FQNEAQ. The CDR3 extends over 14 amino acids. Here the CDR3 reads CALGGGPGTDTQYF.

The gene calls are TRBV5-4 and TRBJ2-7. Germline V gene lookup returns CDR1 SGHNT and CDR2 YYREEE (reference sequence). CDR3 length: 12 amino acids. The CDR3 loop reads CASSLVEDEQYF.

The V and J genes are TRBV3-1 and TRBJ2-7; TCRdb selects TRBD1, and the lack of DNA leaves this call unchecked. This CDR3 has 14 residues. CDR1 is LGHDT and CDR2 is YNNKEL in the germline V gene (reference sequence). CDR3: CASSQVKGAYEQYF.

The chain uses TRBV20-1 and TRBJ1-1. This CDR3 comprises 17 residues. Germline V gene data show CDR1 as DFQATT and CDR2 as SNEGSKA (reference sequence). The chain's CDR3 is CSARDNPLKYMNTEAFF.

The genes are TRBV15 and TRBJ2-7; absent DNA, TCRdb's TRBD1 call cannot be checked. The CDR3 spans 14 residues. Germline lookup yields CDR1 LNHNV and CDR2 YYDKDF (reference sequence). CDR3 loop: CATSRTGGGLEQYF. Together with reference TRBV15 and TRBJ2-7, the CDR3 gives the full variable domain: DAMVIQNPRYQVTQFGKPVTLSCSQTLNHNVMYWYQQKSSQAPKLLFHYYDKDFNNEADTPDNFQSRRPNTSFCFLDIRSPGLGDTAMYLCATSRTGGGLEQYFGPGTRLTVT.

This chain joins TRBV20-1 and TRBJ2-5; TCRdb's assignment of TRBD2 cannot be checked, as there is no DNA. Germline loops: CDR1 DFQATT, CDR2 SNEGSKA (reference sequence). The CDR3 sequence is 15 residues long. CDR3 sequence reads: CSALEAGGLGETQYF.

The rearrangement joins TRBV12-3 or TRBV12-4 to TRBJ2-5; no DNA is available, so the TRBD2 call from TCRdb remains unchecked. The CDR3 has 16 residues. The chain's CDR3 is CASSPGGTALQWTQYF.